These 14 T cell receptor beta chains share one sample of origin, sequenced in a study of human T cells and chemical hapten exposure. Each CDR3 protein gets one entry after TCRdb re-called the RACE reads with MiXCR. This table has some 120,000 distinct CDR3 sequences, about 12% appearing once. Time point denoted: patch test 1, 2 weeks after DPC sensitization. Treatment here: therapeutic diphenylcyclopropenone sensitization with weekly scalp DPC. Sequenced here: whole blood, sampled in connection with sensitization to the hapten diphenylcyclopropenone (DPC). The receptors here all came from a woman aged 45-60 years with alopecia areata. Some clones in this sample may be carry-over from other donors' samples.

A few counts support this clonotype. V usage is TRBV3-1 and J usage is TRBJ2-5; D gene ambiguous. CDR1 and CDR2 (germline): LGHDT, YNNKEL (reference sequence). The CDR3 runs to 13 residues. The V end was cut by 6 bases, the J end by 1 base, with 9 bases between. The CDR3 loop is CASSPTGQETQYF. CDR3 sequence (DNA): TGTGCCAGCAGTCCGACCGGCCAAGAGACCCAGTACTTC.

J is TRBJ1-2 and V is TRBV20-1; the match to TRBD1 covers 11 bases. After removal of 0 bases from V and 6 bases from J, the junction contained 6 bases not matched to a gene. The CDR3 loop spans 15 amino acids. Germline CDR1 reads DFQATT; CDR2 reads SNEGSKA (reference sequence). The CDR3 DNA reads TGCAGTGCTAGAGATAGGGACAGGGGGGCAAATGGCTACACCTTC. Translated, it gives CSARDRDRGANGYTF.

This clonotype was seen at least ten times. The chain carries TRBV24-1 and TRBJ2-1, with D possibly TRBD2 on 6 matching bases. CDR1 KGHDR and CDR2 SFDVKD come from the germline V gene. V lost 9 bases, J lost 3 bases, and 14 bases lay in between. The CDR3 has 14 amino acids. The DNA for the CDR3 is TGTGCCACCCAAGATGGAGGGGTCTACAATGAGCAGTTCTTC. It is translated as CATQDGGVYNEQFF.

This clonotype was counted only a few times. V and J are TRBV2 and TRBJ1-1; D not resolved. V shed 6 bases and J shed 1 base, with 12 bases lying between them. The CDR3 length is 14 residues. The germline V gene has CDR1 SNHLY and CDR2 FYNNEI. CDR3 bases: TGTGCCAGCAGGGAACTGGGAAAGAACACTGAAGCTTTCTTT. Translated, it gives CASRELGKNTEAFF.

This clonotype was detected a few times. V is TRBV29-1 and J is TRBJ2-3; no firm D call. V was clipped by 2 bases and J by 2 bases, with 8 bases between them. The length of the CDR3 is 13 residues. Germline lookup yields CDR1 SQVTM and CDR2 ANQGSEA. The CDR3 protein is CSVENRYTDTQYF. DNA for the CDR3: TGCAGCGTTGAAAACAGATACACAGATACGCAGTATTTT.

The V call is TRBV10-2, the J call TRBJ2-1; D possibly corresponds to TRBD2 (6 bases). The CDR3 is 15 amino acids. V lost 4 bases to trimming and J lost 1 base, with 11 bases between them. CDR1 and CDR2 (germline): WSHSY, SAAADI. CDR3 nucleotide sequence: TGCGCCAGCAGTGCGGGGGATTGGTCCTACAATGAGCAGTTCTTC. Encoded protein: CASSAGDWSYNEQFF.

The J gene is TRBJ1-2, the V gene TRBV6-1; the D is unclear. Germline lookup yields CDR1 MNHNS and CDR2 SASEGT. The V gene lost 1 base and the J gene lost 8 bases, with 11 bases spanning the gap. This CDR3 spans 13 amino acids. The CDR3 DNA reads TGTGCCAGCAGTGAAGGGGGAGGGTTCGGCTACACCTTC. It encodes CASSEGGGFGYTF.

This clonotype was detected many times. The rearrangement uses TRBV6-4 and TRBJ1-6, with unresolved D. V lost 0 bases and J 9 bases, leaving 12 bases between the germline ends. The CDR3 consists of 15 residues. CDR1 and CDR2 from the germline V gene are MRHNA and SNTAGT. The CDR3, as DNA: TGTGCCAGCAGTGACTCTGGGCCCGGGCCTTCACCCCTCCACTTT. Protein sequence: CASSDSGPGPSPLHF.

This clonotype has ten or more counts. The chain employs TRBV18 and TRBJ2-1, with a tentative D call TRBD1 (5 bases). The CDR3 is made up of 13 amino acids. CDR1 is KGHSH and CDR2 is LQKENI in the germline V gene. V gave up 6 bases and J gave up 6 bases, with 12 bases separating them. DNA of the CDR3: TGTGCCAGCTCCCCGGGCAGGGCCAATGAGCAGTTCTTC. The encoded protein is CASSPGRANEQFF.

The chain joins TRBV10-3 to TRBJ1-2; a possible D gene is TRBD1 (6 bases). The length of the CDR3 is 15 residues. The germline V and J ends were trimmed by 3 bases and 2 bases, with 13 bases remaining between them. Germline V gene sequence: CDR1 ENHRY, CDR2 SYGVKD. In DNA, the CDR3 is TGTGCCATCAGTGATCCGGAGGGGGTGAACTATGGCTACACCTTC. Protein sequence: CAISDPEGVNYGYTF.

The chain links TRBV20-1 to TRBJ2-3, with D maybe TRBD2 (5 bases). Germline lookup yields CDR1 DFQATT and CDR2 SNEGSKA (reference sequence). The V and J ends lost 6 bases and 4 bases respectively, with 20 bases between them. The CDR3 loop spans 15 amino acids. CDR3 in amino acids: CSASQPSGLADTQYF. DNA for the CDR3: TGCAGTGCCTCGCAACCCAGCGGCCTGGCAGATACGCAGTATTTT.

This clonotype was detected many times. The chain carries TRBV9 and TRBJ2-2; 11 bases align to TRBD1. The CDR3 consists of 16 residues. Germline V gene data show CDR1 as SGDLS and CDR2 as YYNGEE. J was trimmed by 4 bases and V by 2 bases; bases with no gene match: 4. In DNA, the CDR3 is TGTGCCAGCAGCGTGGGACAGGGGGACTTCACCGGGGAGCTGTTTTTT. Its protein product is CASSVGQGDFTGELFF.

The rearrangement joins TRBV7-9 to TRBJ1-1, with D possibly matching TRBD1 (5 bases). V shed 3 bases and J shed 7 bases, with 15 bases lying between them. This CDR3 region has 14 residues. Germline V CDR1 and CDR2: SEHNR, FQNEAQ (reference sequence). Here the CDR3 DNA reads TGTGCCAGCAGCTTGGAGGGGTTGGGGCGTGAAGCTTTCTTT. As protein: CASSLEGLGREAFF.

V is TRBV5-1 and J is TRBJ1-1; the D is unclear. Germline CDR1 reads SGHRS; CDR2 reads YFSETQ. The CDR3 runs 11 residues. The ends were cut back, 3 bases at V and 9 bases at J, with 9 bases in the middle. The CDR3 region has the DNA TGCGCCAGCAGCTCGAGGCGCCAAGCTTTCTTT. Protein: CASSSRRQAFF.